A selection of T cell receptor beta chains follows, all from one sample in a study of molecular identifiers for immune sequencing clone quantification. TCRdb re-called the PCR reads through MiXCR, storing one row per CDR3 protein. The profile covers more than 550,000 distinct CDR3 sequences, with around 25% appearing a single time and about 0.73% taken by the ten largest. Sequenced sample: naive CD8+ T cells from blood, with Jurkat cell RNA spiked in. The receptors shown here come from a human donor in good health. Some libraries in this study had Jurkat cell RNA spiked in. CDR3s include the opening cysteine and the closing phenylalanine or tryptophan. A D gene is named only where the DNA matches it firmly. Part of the rows lack a size; the others show once, few, many or a class for expanded clones.

NA | TRBJ1-4 | many | TRBV20-1 | TGCAGTGGGCAGGAAGGAGAAAAACTGTTTTTT | CSGQEGEKLFF
TRBD1 | TRBJ2-5 | few | TRBV4-3 | TGCGCCAGCAGCCAAGCTCGCAGGGGGCAGGAGACCCAGTACTTC | CASSQARRGQETQYF
TRBD2 | TRBJ2-3 | few | TRBV7-9 | TGTGCCAGCAGTCAAGTAGGAGGGCGGGGGGCCAACACAGATACGCAGTATTTT | CASSQVGGRGANTDTQYF
NA | TRBJ2-7 | many | TRBV27 | TGTGCCAGCAGTGAAGGGAACGGTTACGAGCAGTACTTC | CASSEGNGYEQYF
NA | TRBJ2-1 | few | TRBV27 | TGTGCCAGCAGCCCCCCCCCAGGGACCCATCGCAATGAGCAGTTCTTC | CASSPPPGTHRNEQFF
TRBD2 | TRBJ2-5 | NA | TRBV14 | TGTGCCAGCAGCCAAGGGGGACTAGCGGGGGCCCAAGAGACCCAGTACTTC | CASSQGGLAGAQETQYF
NA | TRBJ2-4 | NA | TRBV12-3/TRBV12-4 | TGTGCCAGCAGTTTCGGTGAGGGCCCTGGAGACATTCAGTACTTC | CASSFGEGPGDIQYF
NA | TRBJ1-1 | few | TRBV7-9 | TGTGCCAGCAGCGCCCGGGAGCAAGTGAACACTGAAGCTTTCTTT | CASSAREQVNTEAFF
TRBD2 | TRBJ2-1 | few | TRBV4-3 | TGCGCCAGCAGCCAAGATGGAGCGGGGGTAAAAACAAATGAGCAGTTCTTC | CASSQDGAGVKTNEQFF
NA | TRBJ1-2 | NA | TRBV9 | TGTGCCAGCAGCGTAGGGCATAACTATGGCTACACCTTC | CASSVGHNYGYTF
NA | TRBJ1-5 | NA | TRBV6-1 | TGTGCCAGCAGGGAGAAAGAAGGCTGGCCCCAGCATTTT | CASREKEGWPQHF